Following are 8 T cell receptor beta chains from one sample sequenced in a study of CD8+ T cells in alopecia areata. Extraction and reverse transcription of RNA yielded cDNA as the sequencing template. TCRdb's table, derived via immunoSEQ multiplex PCR, lists solely in-frame clones and lacks some. The data hold 150,000 or so clones, with around three fifths observed a single time. Noted treatment: oral pan-JAK inhibitor, 5-10 mg twice daily. The sample consisted of CD4+ T cells sorted from blood, taken at week 4, from a patient treated with tofacitinib. The receptors were gathered from a human donor with alopecia areata.

V and J are TRBV6-6 and TRBJ2-5, with D perhaps matching TRBD2 (5 bases). V shed 8 bases and J shed 5 bases, with 15 bases lying between them. The CDR3 length is 13 residues. The germline V gene has CDR1 MNHNY and CDR2 SVGAGI (reference sequence). The CDR3 DNA is TGTGCCAGCCGCCGGGGTAATTTGGAGACCCAGTACTTC. Its translation: CASRRGNLETQYF.

V and J are TRBV6-1 and TRBJ2-5, with TRBD1 as a possible D gene (5 bases). The CDR3 sequence is 13 residues long. Germline V lookup: CDR1 MNHNS, CDR2 SASEGT. Trimming cost V 6 bases and J 2 bases, with 10 bases left between them. CDR3 in amino acids: CASRTDRQETQYF. The CDR3 DNA reads TGTGCCAGCAGGACCGACAGACAAGAGACCCAGTACTTC.

The gene calls are TRBV18 and TRBJ2-5; TRBD2 aligns across 8 bases. From germline, CDR1 is KGHSH and CDR2 LQKENI. V trimming: 2 bases; J trimming: 1 base; junction bases outside the gene matches: 3. The CDR3 is 15 residues long. The CDR3 DNA follows: TGTGCCAGCTCACCAGTCCGGGGGGGCCAAGAGACCCAGTACTTC. The encoded protein is CASSPVRGGQETQYF.

V and J are TRBV7-3 and TRBJ2-3, with TRBD2 identical over 13 bases. CDR1 SGHTA and CDR2 FQGTGA come from the germline V gene. CDR3 length: 15 residues. V lost 5 bases to trimming and J lost 4 bases; unmatched junction nucleotides: 3. In DNA, the CDR3 is TGTGCCAGCAGCCCTACTAGCGGGGGGGCAGATACGCAGTATTTT. Amino acids: CASSPTSGGADTQYF.

This chain joins TRBV29-1 and TRBJ2-3, with 8 nucleotides matching TRBD1. Per the germline V gene, CDR1 is SQVTM and CDR2 is ANQGSEA. The CDR3 is 13 residues long. V dropped 8 bases and J dropped 1; count of bases not matched to a gene: 5. CDR3 in DNA: TGCAGCTTCAGGGGGCACGGCACAGATACGCAGTATTTT. It specifies CSFRGHGTDTQYF.

V usage is TRBV27 and J usage is TRBJ1-6; 7 positions agree with TRBD1. There are 14 residues in the CDR3. Losses at the gene ends were 8 bases for V and 8 bases for J; bases not matched to a gene: 9. Germline V gene data show CDR1 as MNHEY and CDR2 as SMNVEV (reference sequence). The CDR3 is CASGLTGRDSPLHF. The CDR3 DNA sequence: TGTGCCAGCGGATTGACAGGGAGGGATTCACCCCTCCACTTT.

Only a few counts were recorded for this clone. J is TRBJ1-4 and V is TRBV7-9; D may be TRBD1 (6 bases). There are 14 residues in the CDR3. The V end was cut by 5 bases, the J end by 6 bases, with 13 bases between. CDR1 SEHNR and CDR2 FQNEAQ come from the germline V gene (reference sequence). The CDR3 DNA follows: TGTGCCAGCAGCACACGGGGGGCAGATGAAAAACTGTTTTTT. Amino acid sequence: CASSTRGADEKLFF. Variable domain in full (rest from reference TRBV7-9 and TRBJ1-4): DTGVSQNPRHKITKRGQNVTFRCDPISEHNRLYWYRQTLGQGPEFLTYFQNEAQLEKSRLLSDRFSAERPKGSFSTLEIQRTEQGDSAMYLCASSTRGADEKLFFGSGTQLSVL.

The chain uses TRBV5-1 and TRBJ2-5, with D perhaps matching TRBD2 (5 bases). Looked up from germline, CDR1 is SGHRS and CDR2 is YFSETQ. Trimming stripped 0 bases from V and 3 bases from J, with 9 bases between. The CDR3 totals 14 residues. In DNA, the CDR3 is TGCGCCAGCAGCTTGGAGCGGCCAGAAGAGACCCAGTACTTC. Translating gives CASSLERPEETQYF. The complete variable domain, with remaining parts taken from reference TRBV5-1 and TRBJ2-5, reads KAGVTQTPRYLIKTRGQQVTLSCSPISGHRSVSWYQQTPGQGLQFLFEYFSETQRNKGNFPGRFSGRQFSNSRSEMNVSTLELGDSALYLCASSLERPEETQYFGPGTRLLVL.